The 17 T cell receptor beta chains below come from one sample, sequenced in a study of immune aging and cytomegalovirus after organ transplant. Time point denoted: five sample-tagged time points from pre-transplant (day -1) to day 368 post-transplant, pooled. BD Rhapsody targeted mRNA and AbSeq chemistry was used for microwell cell capture and library preparation. TCRdb fed the single-cell sequencing reads into MiXCR, producing one record per CDR3 protein. The sample contains approximately 22,000 distinct CDR3 sequences, just over 35% of which appear only once. Their antigens are not known. The sample was CMV peptide-activated CD4+ and CD8+ T cells sorted from blood, taken at five time points, pooled. Sample subset: sorted CD8+CD137+ and CD4+CD154+ T cells after about 12 h CMV IE-1 peptide stimulation. These receptors all come from a female donor who had a heart transplant and CMV viremia.

The rearrangement links TRBV12-5 to TRBJ2-1; possible D gene TRBD1, 6 bases. The CDR3 is made up of 18 amino acids. V was cut by 0 bases and J by 6 bases, with 21 bases left in between. Looked up from germline, CDR1 is LGHNT and CDR2 is FRNRAP. The CDR3 sequence is CASGLVFFGGGDINEQFF. The CDR3 bases are TGTGCTAGTGGTTTGGTATTTTTTGGGGGTGGGGACATCAATGAGCAGTTCTTC.

This clonotype showed up many times. The CDR3 DNA sequence: TGCAGTGCATTCTTGGGCGGGGTACAGGGGGTTCAGTACTTC. Amino acid sequence: CSAFLGGVQGVQYF. The chain links TRBV20-1 to TRBJ2-4, with TRBD1 matching over 8 bases. Germline V gene lookup returns CDR1 DFQATT and CDR2 SNEGSKA (reference sequence). V was pared by 6 bases and J by 11 bases, with 15 bases of the junction left unmatched. The CDR3 has 14 residues.

This clonotype was picked up many times. CDR3 residues: CASSPLRDIEAFF. CDR3 in DNA: TGTGCCAGCAGCCCCTTGAGGGACATTGAAGCTTTCTTT. The chain uses TRBV9 and TRBJ1-1, with TRBD1 as a possible D gene (6 bases). CDR1 is SGDLS, CDR2 YYNGEE, per germline. The CDR3 extends over 13 amino acids. V was cut by 4 bases and J by 7 bases, with 14 bases left in between. Variable domain in full (rest from reference TRBV9 and TRBJ1-1): DSGVTQTPKHLITATGQRVTLRCSPRSGDLSVYWYQQSLDQGLQFLIQYYNGEERAKGNILERFSAQQFPDLHSELNLSSLELGDSALYFCASSPLRDIEAFFGQGTRLTVV.

This clonotype is labeled medium-sized. This chain joins TRBV20-1 and TRBJ2-5, with 7 nucleotides matching TRBD1. Germline V CDR1 and CDR2: DFQATT, SNEGSKA (reference sequence). The CDR3 loop spans 14 amino acids. After removal of 1 base from V and 1 base from J, the junction contained 3 bases not matched to a gene. The CDR3 loop is CSARAGTAQETQYF. The DNA of the CDR3 is TGCAGTGCTAGAGCCGGGACAGCCCAAGAGACCCAGTACTTC.

Details on this clonotype: One end of the junction varies from germline; a read error may be responsible. The CDR3 region is CASSLGGWNTGEPFF. In nucleotides, the CDR3 is TGTGCCAGCAGCTTAGGCGGTTGGAACACCGGGGAGCCGTTTTTT. The chain recombines TRBV7-3 with TRBJ2-2; D might be TRBD2 (5 bases). The germline V gene encodes CDR1 SGHTA and CDR2 FQGTGA. The CDR3 consists of 15 residues.

This clonotype has ten or more counts. The rearrangement uses TRBV5-1 and TRBJ2-6, with TRBD1 matching over 8 bases. The junction had 12 bases not matched to a gene; V was cut back by 4 bases and J by 0 bases. Germline CDR1 is SGHRS and CDR2 is YFSETQ. The CDR3 covers 19 residues. CDR3 DNA sequence: TGCGCCAGCAGCGGGACAGGAGAACCCCCCTTCTCTGGGGCCAACGTCCTGACTTTC. Translation: CASSGTGEPPFSGANVLTF.

This clonotype was observed a handful of times. One junction end does not reproduce the germline sequence, and a read error may be involved. The chain links TRBV7-2 to TRBJ1-1; D is undetermined. The CDR3 contains 14 residues. The germline gives CDR1 SGHTA, CDR2 FQGNSA. CDR3 nucleotides: TGTGCCGGCAGCTACGGCCTAGCGAACACTGAAGCTTTCTTT. It is translated as CAGSYGLANTEAFF.

The chain carries TRBV5-5 and TRBJ2-7; TRBD2 matches at 10 bases. Unmatched junction bases numbered 9, after V lost 0 bases and J lost 9 bases. This CDR3 spans 15 amino acids. Germline V gene data show CDR1 as SGHKS and CDR2 as YYEKEE (reference sequence). The CDR3 DNA follows: TGTGCCAGCAGCTTGGGAACTAGCGGGACCGCGGGGCAGTACTTC. Residues: CASSLGTSGTAGQYF.

Remarks on this clonotype: Germline is not matched at one junction end, which may reflect a read error. The gene calls are TRBV6-5 and TRBJ1-4; 7 bases match TRBD1. Germline V CDR1 and CDR2: MNHEY, SVGAGI. The CDR3 runs to 16 residues. The CDR3 is CASSYRQGATNEKLFF. DNA for the CDR3: TGTGCCAGCAGTTACCGACAGGGCGCAACTAACGAAAAACTGTTTTTT.

This clonotype was picked up many times. The chain has TRBV20-1 and TRBJ1-5; D unresolved. The CDR3 totals 13 residues. Trimming cost V 3 bases and J 0 bases, with 6 bases left between them. Germline assignment: CDR1 DFQATT and CDR2 SNEGSKA (reference sequence). CDR3 sequence: CSASENSNQPQHF. The CDR3 nucleotides read TGCAGTGCTAGCGAGAATAGCAATCAGCCCCAGCATTTT.

This rearrangement joins TRBV7-9 to TRBJ2-5, with unresolved D. Germline loops: CDR1 SEHNR, CDR2 FQNEAQ (reference sequence). This CDR3 is built from 15 residues. V was shortened by 0 bases and J by 4 bases, with 12 bases between the two germline ends. Here the CDR3 reads CASSLAPVTTETQYF. The CDR3 DNA follows: TGTGCCAGCAGCTTAGCCCCCGTGACCACAGAGACCCAGTACTTC. Filled out from reference TRBV7-9 and TRBJ2-5, the complete variable domain reads DTGVSQNPRHKITKRGQNVTFRCDPISEHNRLYWYRQTLGQGPEFLTYFQNEAQLEKSRLLSDRFSAERPKGSFSTLEIQRTEQGDSAMYLCASSLAPVTTETQYFGPGTRLLVL.

The V call is TRBV14, the J call TRBJ2-4; the match to TRBD1 covers 8 bases. Looked up from germline, CDR1 is SGHDN and CDR2 is FVKESK. V lost 6 bases to trimming and J lost 8 bases; unmatched junction nucleotides: 6. The CDR3 contains 13 residues. The DNA for the CDR3 is TGTGCCAGCAGTCAGACAGGGGTTGACATTCAGTACTTC. Encoded protein: CASSQTGVDIQYF.

Notes on this clonotype: Mismatch with germline at one junction end may stem from a read error. CDR3 in DNA: TGTGCCAGCAGCCAAGCTTTGGGCAGGTACAATGAGCAGTTCTTT. Amino acids: CASSQALGRYNEQFF. This sequence joins TRBV3-1 and TRBJ2-1; D remains unclear. This CDR3 spans 15 amino acids. Germline V gene data show CDR1 as LGHDT and CDR2 as YNNKEL (reference sequence).

The sample holds a few counts of this clonotype. The chain recombines TRBV9 with TRBJ2-7; D perhaps matches TRBD1 (5 bases). Germline V lookup: CDR1 SGDLS, CDR2 YYNGEE. The length of the CDR3 is 15 residues. The germline V and J ends were trimmed by 3 bases and 0 bases, with 13 bases remaining between them. The CDR3 DNA reads as TGTGCCAGCAGCGCGACAGCCTTTAGCTCCTACGAGCAGTACTTC. Translation: CASSATAFSSYEQYF.

This clonotype showed up just a few times. J is TRBJ2-3 and V is TRBV6-6; 11 nucleotides agree with TRBD2. Looked up from germline, CDR1 is MNHNY and CDR2 is SVGAGI (reference sequence). After removal of 2 bases from V and 3 bases from J, the junction contained 16 bases not matched to a gene. The CDR3 loop spans 20 amino acids. The CDR3 loop reads CASSYPRDSGGAWSTDTQYF. The CDR3 bases are TGTGCCAGCAGTTACCCCAGGGATAGCGGGGGGGCCTGGTCAACAGATACGCAGTATTTT.

In its sample, this clonotype is medium-sized. V is TRBV28 and J is TRBJ1-1; D gene ambiguous. CDR3 length equals 15 residues. In germline, CDR1 is MDHEN, CDR2 SYDVKM. Trimming took 4 bases from V and 4 from J, leaving 16 bases between them. CDR3: CASSSATSEGTEAFF. CDR3 coding DNA: TGTGCCAGCAGTTCGGCGACCAGTGAAGGCACTGAAGCTTTCTTT. The full variable domain, its missing parts supplied by reference TRBV28 and TRBJ1-1, is DVKVTQSSRYLVKRTGEKVFLECVQDMDHENMFWYRQDPGLGLRLIYFSYDVKMKEKGDIPEGYSVSREKKERFSLILESASTNQTSMYLCASSSATSEGTEAFFGQGTRLTVV.

This clonotype has at least ten counts. The genes are TRBV24-1 and TRBJ2-1; no clear D gene. V was cut by 7 bases and J by 1 base, with 7 bases left in between. This CDR3 is built from 13 residues. Germline CDR1 reads KGHDR; CDR2 reads SFDVKD. The CDR3: CATSRSSYNEQFF. As DNA, the CDR3 is TGTGCCACCAGCAGGAGTTCCTACAATGAGCAGTTCTTC.